This TCR beta chain was sequenced in a study of glioma-infiltrating T cells. General study points: Only very few CDR3 sequences appeared in both tissue and blood.

This clonotype is labeled as large. Its antigen remains unknown. V was trimmed by 3 bases and J by 0 bases, leaving 18 bases between them. Per the germline V gene, CDR1 is DFQATT and CDR2 is SNEGSKA (reference sequence). This CDR3 is 17 amino acids long. Using RNA template, CDR3s of TCR alpha and beta were amplified with iRepertoire arm-PCR. Via MiXCR, TCRdb re-called the multiplex PCR reads, giving one row per CDR3 protein. The table shows some 6,000 distinct CDR3 sequences, with roughly 28% occurring only once. Material for sequencing was glioma tissue, nonneoplastic brain tissue, or PBMCs (not recorded which). The chain links TRBV20-1 to TRBJ1-5, with a weak D call TRBD1 (5 bases). This receptor was taken from a human donor with low-grade glioma or glioblastoma, undergoing nonglioma brain surgery, or in good health (not recorded which). The CDR3 DNA is TGCAGTGCTAGGGCCGTGGGCAGGGCCCGTAGCAATCAGCCCCAGCATTTT. Its protein is CSARAVGRARSNQPQHF.